The source of this T cell receptor beta chain is a study of shared clonotypes between healthy human individuals. Study context: Researchers assigned three CD4 naive, three CD4 memory, two CD8 naive and one CD8 memory plate to each donor.

From CD4+ cells came CD45RA+ naive and CD45RA-negative memory subsets. Points on this clone: This sample includes further DNA sequences coding for the same CDR3.

Sequencing was at deep level. Replicate sorted-subset PCRs were loaded with 150 to 250 ng DNA, 30,000 to 35,000 T cell genomes. The table came from immunoSEQ multiplex PCR; TCRdb's copy has only in-frame clones and leaves some out. The repertoire consists of 2,500,000 or so clones, with approximately 94% occurring once and the leading ten covering roughly 0.14%. With 5 bases removed from V and 5 bases from J, the gap between germline ends came to 12 bases. CDR1 is SGHTA and CDR2 is FQGNSA in the germline V gene. The CDR3 covers 13 residues. The specimen sequenced was naive CD4+ T cells sorted from blood. This sample's subset: CD45RA+ positively selected. This receptor was taken from a man between 18 and 35 years old in good health. The chain combines TRBV7-2 with TRBJ2-5; unclear D gene. CDR3 sequence reads: CASSLELGETQYF. Here the CDR3 DNA reads TGTGCCAGCAGCCTCGAACTTGGGGAGACCCAGTACTTC.